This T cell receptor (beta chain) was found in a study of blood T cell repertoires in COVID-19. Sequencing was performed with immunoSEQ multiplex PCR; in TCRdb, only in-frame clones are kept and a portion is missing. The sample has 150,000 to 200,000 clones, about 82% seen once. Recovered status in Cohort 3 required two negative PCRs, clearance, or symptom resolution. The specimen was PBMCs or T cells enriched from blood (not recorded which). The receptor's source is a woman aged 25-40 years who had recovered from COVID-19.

The CDR3 bases are TGCGCCAGCAGCCAAGATGCCCCGGGGACATCCAGTCCGTCGCCCCTCCACTTT. Its translation: CASSQDAPGTSSPSPLHF. The chain joins TRBV4-1 to TRBJ1-6, with D possibly matching TRBD1 (6 bases). Trimming removed 0 bases at V and 13 bases at J, with 25 bases between. The CDR3 sequence is 18 residues long. CDR1 and CDR2 (germline): MGHRA, YSYEKL.